This T cell receptor beta chain was sequenced during a study of T cells expressing NK-cell markers (dated by TCRdb to 2020 to 2022). About the full investigation: Under ten donors provided sorted CD3+CD56+NKG2C+, CD3+CD56+NKG2C- and CD3+CD56-NKG2C+ T-cell subsets, whose TCR beta-chain repertoires were profiled. Among the eight sequenced donors, only one was HCMV-seronegative, while the other seven were HCMV-seropositive. The eight sequenced donors were randomly selected healthy volunteers, three men and five women. Libraries were sequenced as 2 x 150 bp reads on Illumina HiSeq 2000/2500, MiSeq or NextSeq.

HCMV-specific IgG was detected in serum with a commercial ELISA kit to determine HCMV serostatus. Ficoll density gradient centrifugation was used to isolate peripheral blood mononuclear cells from blood. General study outcomes and caveats: Whether the expanded NKG2C-expressing T cell clones were specific for HCMV antigens remained unclear. Those dominant clonotypes were again the most abundant among CD3+CD56-NKG2C+ cells in a handful of donors, at about 28.3-60.1%. In several donors, the dominant CD3+CD56+NKG2C+ clonotypes were found to rank among the top 10 CD8+ clonotypes and to make up about 1.0-7.5% of CD8+ T cells.

TCRdb records Illumina HiSeq 2000 as the sequencer. TCR beta cDNA libraries were prepared using 5'RACE template switching, which introduced a universal primer site and unique molecular identifiers. cDNA synthesis was primed from the TCR beta constant segment and was followed by two successive PCR amplification steps. In the paper's pipeline: MIGEC was used to demultiplex reads and group the reads by UMI, and MiTCR was used to assemble and quantify clonotypes. To exclude erroneous sequences, any TCR cDNA sequence not supported by at least two reads was discarded. Downstream repertoire analysis used the tcR package, and clonotypes were matched across fractions by CDR3 nucleotide sequence plus V segment. VDJmatch was used to annotate antigen specificity against VDJdb, with one amino acid substitution in CDR3 allowed. The reads were reprocessed in TCRdb, with one entry per CDR3 protein sequence and no accompanying DNA. TCRdb, rather than the study authors, made the V and J calls. The sample table gives about 150,000 distinct CDR3 sequences. The biggest ten clones account for 9% to 15% of the sample.

The germline V gene encodes CDR1 LGHNA and CDR2 YSLEER. The CDR3 goes from the cysteine to the phenylalanine over 15 residues. No DNA sequence was recorded. In the case of this clonotype: It lacks a known antigen.

The rearrangement combines TRBV4-3 with TRBJ2-1; TCRdb picks TRBD2, but there is no DNA to check that call. Sequences were obtained from blood T cells: a sorted CD56 or NKG2C T cell subset, CD4+ or CD8+ T cells, or bulk PBMC T cells (not recorded which). The TCR originated in a young man in good health. Donor details come from another sample of the same person, matched by shared clones. For the CDR3, the sequence is CASSQERDLLTALFF.